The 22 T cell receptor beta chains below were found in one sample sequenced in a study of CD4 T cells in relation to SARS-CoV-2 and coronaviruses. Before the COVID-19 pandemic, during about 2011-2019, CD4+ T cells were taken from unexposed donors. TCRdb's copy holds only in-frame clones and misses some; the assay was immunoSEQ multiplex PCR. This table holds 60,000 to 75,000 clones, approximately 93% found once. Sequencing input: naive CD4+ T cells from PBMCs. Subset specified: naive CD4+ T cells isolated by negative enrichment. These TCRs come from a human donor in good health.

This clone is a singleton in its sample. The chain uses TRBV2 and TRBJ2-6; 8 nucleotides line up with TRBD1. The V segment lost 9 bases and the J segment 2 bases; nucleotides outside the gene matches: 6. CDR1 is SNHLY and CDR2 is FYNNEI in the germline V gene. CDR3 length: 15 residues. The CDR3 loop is CARGQGIAGANVLTF. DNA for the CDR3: TGTGCCAGAGGACAGGGAATTGCTGGGGCCAACGTCCTGACTTTC.

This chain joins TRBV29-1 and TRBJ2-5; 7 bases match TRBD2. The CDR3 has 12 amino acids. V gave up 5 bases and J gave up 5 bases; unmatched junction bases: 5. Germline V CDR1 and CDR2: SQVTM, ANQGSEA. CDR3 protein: CSVKAGDETQYF. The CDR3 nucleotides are TGCAGCGTTAAGGCGGGGGATGAGACCCAGTACTTC.

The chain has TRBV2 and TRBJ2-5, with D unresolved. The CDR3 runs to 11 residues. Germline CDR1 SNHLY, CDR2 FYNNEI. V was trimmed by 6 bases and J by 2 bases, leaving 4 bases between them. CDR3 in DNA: TGTGCCAGCAGCGCGCAAGAGACCCAGTACTTC. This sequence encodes CASSAQETQYF.

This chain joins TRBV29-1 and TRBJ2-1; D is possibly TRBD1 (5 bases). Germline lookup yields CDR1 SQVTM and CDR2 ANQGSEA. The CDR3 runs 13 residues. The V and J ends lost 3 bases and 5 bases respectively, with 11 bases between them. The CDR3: CSVEAQTDNEQFF. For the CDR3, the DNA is TGCAGCGTTGAGGCACAGACAGACAATGAGCAGTTCTTC.

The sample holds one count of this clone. CDR3 DNA: TGCGCCAGCAGCAGGGGGGGGGATGAAAAACTGTTTTTT. Its translation: CASSRGGDEKLFF. The V call is TRBV5-1, the J call TRBJ1-4; TRBD1 might be the D (6 bases). The V gene's germline CDR1 is SGHRS and CDR2 YFSETQ. V was clipped by 4 bases and J by 6 bases, with 10 bases between them. CDR3 length: 13 amino acids.

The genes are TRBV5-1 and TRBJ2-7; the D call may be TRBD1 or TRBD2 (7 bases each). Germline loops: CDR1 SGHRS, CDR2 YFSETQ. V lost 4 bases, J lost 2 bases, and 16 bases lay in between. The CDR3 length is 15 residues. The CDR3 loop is CASSPGEGAAYEQYF. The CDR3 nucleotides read TGCGCCAGCAGCCCGGGGGAGGGGGCGGCCTACGAGCAGTACTTC.

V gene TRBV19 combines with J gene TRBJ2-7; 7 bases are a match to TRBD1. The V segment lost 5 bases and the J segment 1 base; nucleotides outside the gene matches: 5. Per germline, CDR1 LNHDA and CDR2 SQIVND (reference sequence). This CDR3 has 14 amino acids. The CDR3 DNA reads TGTGCCAGTAGTGACAGGGAATTATCCTACGAGCAGTACTTC. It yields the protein CASSDRELSYEQYF.

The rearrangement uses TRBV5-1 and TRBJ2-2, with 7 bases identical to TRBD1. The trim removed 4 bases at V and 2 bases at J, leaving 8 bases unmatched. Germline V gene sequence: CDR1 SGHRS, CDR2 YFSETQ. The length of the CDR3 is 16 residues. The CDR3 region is CASSPDAGGNTGELFF. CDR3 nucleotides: TGCGCCAGCAGCCCTGATGCAGGGGGTAACACCGGGGAGCTGTTTTTT. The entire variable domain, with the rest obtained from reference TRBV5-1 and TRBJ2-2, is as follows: KAGVTQTPRYLIKTRGQQVTLSCSPISGHRSVSWYQQTPGQGLQFLFEYFSETQRNKGNFPGRFSGRQFSNSRSEMNVSTLELGDSALYLCASSPDAGGNTGELFFGEGSRLTVL.

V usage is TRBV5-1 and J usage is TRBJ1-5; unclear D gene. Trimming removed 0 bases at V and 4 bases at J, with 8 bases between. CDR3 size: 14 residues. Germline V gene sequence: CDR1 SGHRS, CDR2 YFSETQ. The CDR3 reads CASSLEGFNQPQHF. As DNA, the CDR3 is TGCGCCAGCAGCTTGGAAGGATTTAATCAGCCCCAGCATTTT.

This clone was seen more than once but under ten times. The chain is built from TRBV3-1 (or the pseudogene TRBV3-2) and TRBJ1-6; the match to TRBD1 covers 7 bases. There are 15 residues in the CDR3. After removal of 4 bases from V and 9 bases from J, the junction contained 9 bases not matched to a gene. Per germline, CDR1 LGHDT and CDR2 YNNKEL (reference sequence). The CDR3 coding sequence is TGTGCCAGCAGCCCGACAGGGAATAAGCTTTCACCCCTCCACTTT. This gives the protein CASSPTGNKLSPLHF.

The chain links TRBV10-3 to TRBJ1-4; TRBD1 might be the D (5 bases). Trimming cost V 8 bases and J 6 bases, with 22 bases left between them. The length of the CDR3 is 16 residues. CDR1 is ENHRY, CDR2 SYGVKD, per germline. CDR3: CAISTQKGGAHEKLFF. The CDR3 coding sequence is TGTGCCATCTCTACTCAGAAGGGAGGGGCGCATGAAAAACTGTTTTTT.

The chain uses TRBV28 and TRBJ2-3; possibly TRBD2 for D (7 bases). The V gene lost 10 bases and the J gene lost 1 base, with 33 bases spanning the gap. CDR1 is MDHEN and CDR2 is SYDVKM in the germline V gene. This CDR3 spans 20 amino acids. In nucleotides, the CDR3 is TGTGCCATCTCGAGGATGGGACAACCGGGAACTAGCGCCCGCACAGATACGCAGTATTTT. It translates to CAISRMGQPGTSARTDTQYF.

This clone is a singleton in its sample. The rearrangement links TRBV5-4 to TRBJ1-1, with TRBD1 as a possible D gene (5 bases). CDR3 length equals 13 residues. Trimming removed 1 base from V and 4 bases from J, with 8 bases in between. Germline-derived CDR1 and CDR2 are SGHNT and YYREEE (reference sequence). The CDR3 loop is CASSLMGGTEAFF. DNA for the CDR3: TGTGCCAGCAGCTTGATGGGGGGCACTGAAGCTTTCTTT.

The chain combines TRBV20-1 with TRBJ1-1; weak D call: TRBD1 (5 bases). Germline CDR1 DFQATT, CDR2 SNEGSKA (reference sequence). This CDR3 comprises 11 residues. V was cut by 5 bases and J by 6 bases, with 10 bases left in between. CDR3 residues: CSAFREPEAFF. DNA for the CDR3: TGCAGTGCTTTCAGGGAGCCTGAAGCTTTCTTT.

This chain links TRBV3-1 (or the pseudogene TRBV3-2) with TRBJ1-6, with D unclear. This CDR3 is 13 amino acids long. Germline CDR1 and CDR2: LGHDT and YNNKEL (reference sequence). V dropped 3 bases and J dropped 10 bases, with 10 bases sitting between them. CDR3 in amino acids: CASSHAGDSPLHF. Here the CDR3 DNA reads TGTGCCAGCAGCCACGCAGGCGACTCACCCCTCCACTTT.

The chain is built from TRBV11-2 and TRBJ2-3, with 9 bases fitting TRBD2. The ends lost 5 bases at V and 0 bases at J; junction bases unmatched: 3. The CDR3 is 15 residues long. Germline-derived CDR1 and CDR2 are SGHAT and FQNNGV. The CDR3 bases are TGTGCCAGCAGCCCCCTAGCGGGGAGCACAGATACGCAGTATTTT. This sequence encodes CASSPLAGSTDTQYF.

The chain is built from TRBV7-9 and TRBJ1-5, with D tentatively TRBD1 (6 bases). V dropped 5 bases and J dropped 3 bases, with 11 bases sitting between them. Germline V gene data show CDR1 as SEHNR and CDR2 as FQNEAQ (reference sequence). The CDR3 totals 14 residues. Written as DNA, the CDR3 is TGTGCCAGCAGCGACGGGACATTCAATCAGCCCCAGCATTTT. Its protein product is CASSDGTFNQPQHF.

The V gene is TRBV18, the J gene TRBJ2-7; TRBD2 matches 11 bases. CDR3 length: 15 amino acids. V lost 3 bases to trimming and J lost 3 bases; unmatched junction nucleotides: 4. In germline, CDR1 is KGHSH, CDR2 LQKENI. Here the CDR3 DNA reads TGTGCCAGCTCACCGACTAGCGGGGACCGCTACGAGCAGTACTTC. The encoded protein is CASSPTSGDRYEQYF.

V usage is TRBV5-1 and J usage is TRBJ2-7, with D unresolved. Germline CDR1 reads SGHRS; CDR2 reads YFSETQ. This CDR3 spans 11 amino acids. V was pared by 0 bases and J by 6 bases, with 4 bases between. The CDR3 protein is CASSLGAEQYF. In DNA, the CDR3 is TGCGCCAGCAGCTTGGGGGCCGAGCAGTACTTC.

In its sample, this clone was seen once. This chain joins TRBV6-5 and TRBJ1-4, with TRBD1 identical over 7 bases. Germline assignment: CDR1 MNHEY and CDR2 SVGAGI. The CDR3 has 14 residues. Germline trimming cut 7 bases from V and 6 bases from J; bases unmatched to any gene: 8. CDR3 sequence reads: CASIRTGRDEKLFF. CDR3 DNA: TGTGCCAGCATCAGGACAGGTCGGGATGAAAAACTGTTTTTT.

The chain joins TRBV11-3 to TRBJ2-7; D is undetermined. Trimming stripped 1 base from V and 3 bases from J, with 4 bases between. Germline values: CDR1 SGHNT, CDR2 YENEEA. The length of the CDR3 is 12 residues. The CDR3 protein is CASSLGDYEQYF. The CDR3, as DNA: TGTGCCAGCAGCTTAGGGGACTACGAGCAGTACTTC. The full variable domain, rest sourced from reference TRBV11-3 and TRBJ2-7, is EAGVVQSPRYKIIEKKQPVAFWCNPISGHNTLYWYLQNLGQGPELLIRYENEEAVDDSQLPKDRFSAERLKGVDSTLKIQPAELGDSAVYLCASSLGDYEQYFGPGTRLTVT.

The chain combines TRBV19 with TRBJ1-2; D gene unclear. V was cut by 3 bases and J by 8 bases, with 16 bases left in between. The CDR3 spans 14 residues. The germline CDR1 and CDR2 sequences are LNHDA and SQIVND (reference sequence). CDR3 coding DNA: TGTGCCAGTAGTATCCTAGCCCAGGCGAGGGGCTACACCTTC. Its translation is CASSILAQARGYTF. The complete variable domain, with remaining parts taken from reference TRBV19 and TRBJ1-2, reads DGGITQSPKYLFRKEGQNVTLSCEQNLNHDAMYWYRQDPGQGLRLIYYSQIVNDFQKGDIAEGYSVSREKKESFPLTVTSAQKNPTAFYLCASSILAQARGYTFGSGTRLTVV.